Listed below are T cell receptor beta chains from one sample, sequenced in a study of cytomegalovirus exposure and HLA in healthy donors. TCRdb's table, derived via immunoSEQ multiplex PCR, lists solely in-frame clones and lacks some. The sample has 67,000 or so clones, 85% to 95% seen once. Sequencing was done on a sample of PBMCs. These receptors all stem from a man between 18 and 29 years old in good health and CMV-seropositive. CDR3s include the opening cysteine and the closing phenylalanine or tryptophan. Fields, in order: D gene, J gene, clone size, V gene, CDR3 protein, CDR3 DNA. A D gene is named only where the DNA matches it firmly. Clone size is stated in some rows and not others, as once, few, many or a class when expanded.

TRBD2 | TRBJ2-1 | NA | TRBV7-8 | CASSLWRGGNEQFF | TGTGCCAGCAGCTTGTGGCGGGGGGGCAATGAGCAGTTCTTC
TRBD1 | TRBJ2-3 | NA | TRBV9 | CASSVGGGLTDTQYF | TGTGCCAGCAGCGTAGGAGGGGGCCTTACAGATACGCAGTATTTT
TRBD2 | TRBJ2-1 | once | TRBV5-1 | CASSRSGVTYNEQFF | TGCGCCAGCAGCCGTAGCGGGGTAACCTACAATGAGCAGTTCTTC
NA | TRBJ1-2 | NA | TRBV4-1 | CASSDMTVYGYTF | TGCGCCAGCAGCGACATGACAGTCTATGGCTACACCTTC
TRBD2 | TRBJ2-5 | NA | TRBV6-1 | CASSGGTSGIETQYF | TGTGCCAGCAGTGGCGGGACTAGCGGGATAGAGACCCAGTACTTC
NA | TRBJ1-1 | NA | TRBV5-1 | CASSVDGNTEAFF | TGCGCCAGCAGCGTGGACGGGAACACTGAAGCTTTCTTT
TRBD1 | TRBJ1-6 | NA | TRBV2 | CASSPGTGVFSPLHF | TGTGCCAGCAGTCCCGGGACAGGGGTTTTCTCACCCCTCCACTTT
TRBD2 | TRBJ2-7 | NA | TRBV4-1 | CASSPLAGLYYEQYF | TGCGCCAGCAGCCCATTAGCGGGGTTATACTACGAGCAGTACTTC
TRBD2 | TRBJ2-5 | NA | TRBV27 | CASSTLAGGGRETQYF | TGTGCCAGCAGTACTCTAGCGGGAGGGGGGAGAGAGACCCAGTACTTC
TRBD1 | TRBJ2-7 | NA | TRBV18 | CASSPPGGTGSDYEQYF | TGTGCCAGCTCACCACCGGGGGGGACAGGGTCAGATTACGAGCAGTACTTC
NA | TRBJ2-7 | NA | TRBV27 | CASSLRVRGRGIEQYF | TGTGCCAGCAGTTTAAGAGTTCGGGGGAGGGGGATCGAGCAGTACTTC
TRBD1 | TRBJ2-1 | once | TRBV7-6 | CASSLNRGQGPYNEQFF | TGTGCCAGCAGCTTAAACCGTGGACAGGGCCCCTACAATGAGCAGTTCTTC
TRBD1 | TRBJ1-5 | once | TRBV9 | CASSVGTGGQPQHF | TGTGCCAGCAGCGTAGGGACAGGGGGACAGCCCCAGCATTTT
NA | TRBJ1-5 | once | TRBV6-6 | CASRPNSQGSWEPQHF | TGTGCCAGCAGACCCAATTCCCAAGGGAGTTGGGAGCCCCAGCATTTT
TRBD1 | TRBJ2-5 | NA | TRBV19 | CASSLTGGAETQYF | TGTGCCAGTAGTTTAACAGGGGGCGCAGAGACCCAGTACTTC
NA | TRBJ2-7 | NA | TRBV11-1 | CASSSPRVSYEQYF | TGTGCCAGCAGCTCACCCAGGGTGTCCTACGAGCAGTACTTC
NA | TRBJ2-7 | NA | TRBV7-9 | CASSPMGQGIHEQYF | TGTGCCAGCAGCCCCATGGGGCAGGGGATCCACGAGCAGTACTTC
NA | TRBJ2-1 | NA | TRBV27 | CASSLVGGNRNNEQFF | TGTGCCAGCAGTTTAGTTGGCGGGAATCGGAACAATGAGCAGTTCTTC
TRBD1 | TRBJ1-2 | NA | TRBV5-1 | CASTQGQGVLGYTF | TGCGCCAGCACCCAGGGACAGGGGGTGCTCGGCTACACCTTC
TRBD2 | TRBJ2-1 | NA | TRBV5-4 | CASSLAGRANEQFF | TGTGCCAGCAGCTTGGCCGGGAGGGCCAATGAGCAGTTCTTC
NA | TRBJ2-7 | NA | TRBV13 | CASSLGSAGQIYEQYF | TGTGCCAGCAGCTTAGGGTCAGCGGGACAAATCTACGAGCAGTACTTC
TRBD2 | TRBJ2-5 | NA | TRBV2 | CATLTPGTSGGPAIYQYF | TGTGCCACCTTGACTCCGGGGACTAGCGGGGGCCCGGCCATTTACCAGTACTTC
TRBD2 | TRBJ2-5 | NA | TRBV7-3 | CASSLFPSGRKETQYF | TGTGCCAGCAGCTTATTCCCTAGCGGGAGGAAAGAGACCCAGTACTTC
NA | TRBJ2-3 | NA | TRBV18 | CASSPPGRVRTDTQYF | TGTGCCAGCTCACCACCAGGGCGGGTAAGAACAGATACGCAGTATTTT
NA | TRBJ2-1 | NA | TRBV9 | CASSVQGRGVYNEQFF | TGTGCCAGCAGCGTACAGGGCAGGGGTGTTTACAATGAGCAGTTCTTC
NA | TRBJ2-4 | NA | TRBV14 | CASSQGMVAGQNIQYF | TGTGCCAGCAGCCAAGGAATGGTAGCGGGACAGAACATTCAGTACTTC
TRBD2 | TRBJ2-1 | NA | TRBV27 | CASSLLAGGNNEQFF | TGTGCCAGCAGTTTATTAGCGGGGGGCAACAATGAGCAGTTCTTC
NA | TRBJ2-3 | NA | TRBV11-2 | CASSATGDTQYF | TGTGCCAGCAGCGCCACAGGGGATACGCAGTATTTT
TRBD2 | TRBJ2-5 | NA | TRBV7-8 | CASSLDPSGSAQETQYF | TGTGCCAGCAGCTTAGACCCTAGCGGGAGTGCCCAAGAGACCCAGTACTTC
NA | TRBJ1-3 | NA | TRBV14 | CASSLGRVSGNTIYF | TGTGCCAGCAGCCTCGGCAGGGTGTCTGGAAACACCATATATTTT
NA | TRBJ2-7 | NA | TRBV4-1 | CASSHGGGSTYEQYF | TGCGCCAGCAGCCATGGGGGCGGGTCAACCTACGAGCAGTACTTC
NA | TRBJ2-1 | NA | TRBV28 | CASPPRDGVYNEQFF | TGTGCCAGCCCCCCCAGGGATGGCGTTTACAATGAGCAGTTCTTC
NA | TRBJ2-2 | NA | TRBV5-6 | CASSLPGANTGELFF | TGTGCCAGCAGCTTGCCAGGGGCCAACACCGGGGAGCTGTTTTTT
TRBD1 | TRBJ1-1 | NA | TRBV6-6 | CASSDVWDSGYEAFF | TGTGCCAGCAGCGACGTCTGGGACAGCGGCTATGAAGCTTTCTTT
NA | TRBJ1-2 | NA | TRBV19 | CASSLSSPTQIVYGYTF | TGTGCCAGTAGTCTTTCATCGCCAACTCAAATCGTCTATGGCTACACCTTC
TRBD2 | TRBJ2-1 | NA | TRBV5-8 | CASSLAGGNEQFF | TGTGCCAGCAGCCTAGCGGGAGGCAATGAGCAGTTCTTC